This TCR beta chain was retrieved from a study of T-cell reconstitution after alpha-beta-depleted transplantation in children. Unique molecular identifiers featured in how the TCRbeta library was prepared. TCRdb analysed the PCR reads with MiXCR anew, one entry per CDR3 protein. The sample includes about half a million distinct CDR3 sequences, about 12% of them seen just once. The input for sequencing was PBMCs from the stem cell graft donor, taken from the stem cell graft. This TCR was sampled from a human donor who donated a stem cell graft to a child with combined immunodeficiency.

CDR3 sequence reads: CASSQDPLLYTGELFF. CDR3 nucleotides: TGTGCCAGCAGCCAAGACCCCCTCCTGTACACCGGGGAGCTGTTTTTT. The genes are TRBV3-1 and TRBJ2-2; D is undetermined. V gave up 0 bases and J gave up 3 bases, with 11 bases separating them. The CDR3 has 16 amino acids. Per the germline V gene, CDR1 is LGHDT and CDR2 is YNNKEL (reference sequence).